This T cell receptor beta chain was identified in a study of T cells in Graves' hyperthyroidism and ophthalmopathy. For the study at large: Peripheral blood was obtained at initial diagnosis, preceding any treatment. Findings of the study overall: Blood held most thyroid clonotypes expanded above 0.001 frequency. Before onset, ophthalmopathy was predicted by the model a median approximately 6.7 months earlier. Ophthalmopathy and stable hyperthyroidism were told apart by a 13 V-J model.

Germline lookup yields CDR1 MDHEN and CDR2 SYDVKM. This CDR3 contains 14 residues. The V and J ends lost 1 base and 5 bases respectively, with 6 bases between them. The investigators amplified TCR beta CDR3 regions from RNA transcripts. HTBI primers were employed in a first-round RT-PCR of the TCR CDR3. TCRdb redid the calling of the multiplex PCR reads with MiXCR, one entry per CDR3 protein. Of some 500,000 distinct CDR3 sequences listed, around 22% are singletons. As for this clonotype: The antigen remains undetermined.

The V gene is TRBV28, the J gene TRBJ1-6; no firm D call. The source material was blood. The TCR originated in a woman in her 30s with Graves' ophthalmopathy. CDR3 nucleotide sequence: TGTGCCAGCAGTTTATACCGAGATAATTCACCCCTCCACTTT. It translates to CASSLYRDNSPLHF. The full variable domain, its missing parts supplied by reference TRBV28 and TRBJ1-6, is DVKVTQSSRYLVKRTGEKVFLECVQDMDHENMFWYRQDPGLGLRLIYFSYDVKMKEKGDIPEGYSVSREKKERFSLILESASTNQTSMYLCASSLYRDNSPLHFGNGTRLTVT.